This record concerns one T cell receptor (beta chain) sequence. Its antigen remains unidentified. Base qualities were left out, and no much larger clone turns up one base away. The record originates from a study of cytomegalovirus exposure and HLA in healthy donors (TCRdb year 2017). As for the study more broadly: An earlier analysis of roughly 500 of the donors reported about 250 Gb of sequence data and roughly 110 million unique TCR beta sequences from approximately 180 million T cells. An earlier analysis of a few hundred of the donors applied high-throughput TCR beta sequencing to assess whether each TCR beta V gene segment acted as functional or pseudogenic. HLA typing included class I and class II loci at four-digit resolution. Roughly 300 gigabases of sequencing data and 91 million or so unique TCR sequences made up an early release that covered under 750 HLA-typed donors. To predict cytomegalovirus infection status, the study combined high-throughput TCR immunosequencing, statistical association of individual TCRs with disease status, and machine learning. Typing coverage differed by locus: A, B, C, DRB1 and DQB1 were typed in roughly 629-630 donors, DQA1 in about 510, DPA1 in 600 to 610, and DPB1 in roughly 450. In addition to the first cohort of roughly 670 subjects, a separate validation cohort of approximately 130 different subjects was used. In the later analysis, no new phenotypic data were used to find candidate immune exposures; instead, reliance was placed on TCR beta sequences and their occurrence across donors. Of the approximately 400 genotyped donors, 65% to 90% fell in the genetic ancestry cluster associated with self-reported Caucasian donors. A later genetic analysis used genome-wide SNP genotypes for 398 of the 666 donors, treating that subset as a discovery cohort. The T cell repertoires of under 750 subjects were profiled by immunosequencing and related to cytomegalovirus serostatus. About five DR-DQ haplotypes were treated as single units for association and clustering because of strong linkage in the cohort. Alongside the repertoire data, information on donor age, sex, ethnicity and CMV serostatus was compiled. The study aimed to test whether signatures of past pathogen exposure could be identified by cataloging public T cell receptors. All discovery cohort repertoires had been generated using a single sequencing platform. A later analysis re-analyzed previously published TCR beta repertoires from 600 to 850 donors and added high-resolution HLA genotyping to study TCR occurrence patterns. Among roughly 400 genotyped donors of the cohort, an average of around 220,000 unique TCR beta nucleotide sequences was sequenced per donor, of which 15% to 20% were non-productive. Paper-wide results and their limitations: Because counts were too low, 15 to 20 rarely observed V segments, including chromosome 9 orphons, were left out of the earlier analysis of 587 of the donors. A later analysis found that HLA-associated TCR beta chains were more clonally expanded and had lower generation probabilities than equally common non-associated chains. A total of around 150 TCR beta chains were listed by the study as associated with cytomegalovirus. An earlier analysis of around 500 of the donors showed that most TCR beta V segments appeared in productive rearrangements either about 90% or about 30% of the time, which broadly matched IMGT annotations. Because some donors lacked HLA typing at each locus, the association tests relied only on the typed subset. Strong co-occurrence of HLA alleles, especially DR and DQ, made assigning TCR associations to individual alleles difficult. V-gene and J-gene trimming of TCR beta chains was associated with a missense DCLRE1C variant in a later genetic analysis, and the association was replicated in an independent cohort. A few of the identified cytomegalovirus-associated TCR beta chains were confirmed in vitro to be specific for cytomegalovirus antigens. In a later analysis, several top co-occurrence clusters were reported to appear linked to parvovirus B19, influenza, CMV and Epstein-Barr virus. Cytomegalovirus status was reported to be diagnosed by the classifier with high specificity and sensitivity in both the original and validation cohorts. While some public TCRs were present in many individuals, most TCR sequences turned up only very rarely across donors. Some IMGT-functional V segments, including TRBV6-2 and TRBV6-3, could not be distinguished by the 87-base-pair reads and were therefore excluded. In this cohort, only TCR beta chains were sequenced, and detectable features were limited by the absence of alpha or paired-chain data. In a later analysis, TCR association rates were found to vary across HLA loci, with the most associated TCRs seen for DRB1 alleles and the fewest for HLA-C alleles. Correlated functional status among segregating V segments might reflect linkage disequilibrium, but an unknown experimental factor could not be ruled out. In a later genetic analysis, fewer N-insertions in productive TCRs were reported among donors in an Asian-associated ancestry cluster than the roughly 700-donor mean. It was suggested by the authors that the approach could potentially be generalized to other disease states and immunological phenotypes. A further reported finding was that TCR beta sequences accurately predicted the HLA-A and HLA-B alleles for most subjects in the first cohort. Roughly uniform sequencing depth across donors was assumed in presence/absence analyses, although this assumption may not hold. The only immune exposure information available for the cohort was CMV serostatus. A cluster of highly shared sequence variants was judged likely to represent a technical artifact of the sequencing pipeline. In a later analysis, most CMV-associated TCR beta chains were found to appear HLA-restricted, with HLA associations seemingly driven largely by CMV exposure. A later analysis associated 15,000 to 20,000 TCR beta sequences with specific HLA alleles at a false discovery rate of 0.05.

The cohort consisted of 600 to 700 healthy bone marrow donors. At the time of sampling, every cohort member was nominally healthy, though immune exposures that went unrecorded were likely present. The donor was CMV seronegative and belonged to the group of 350 or so seronegative cohort members. A peripheral blood sample was provided by each donor, and peripheral blood mononuclear cells were used for TCR beta sequencing. The Qiagen DNeasy Blood Extraction Kit was used to extract genomic DNA from the blood cell samples. V loses 5 bases at its end and J loses 1 base; junction bases beyond the gene matches: 4. The CDR3 goes from the cysteine to the phenylalanine over 16 residues. Of the read, only the CDR3 DNA is kept; its 48 bases are in frame from base 1. From the germline V gene, CDR1 is SGHAT and CDR2 is FQNNGV. The library was built by means of the immunoSEQ multiplex PCR assay. A mixture of 60 forward primers for TCR Vbeta segments and 13 reverse primers for TCR Jbeta segments was used in the multiplex PCR. A multiplex PCR assay on genomic DNA amplified the CDR3 region of rearranged TCR beta genes. Amplified TCR beta libraries were sequenced as 87-base-pair reads on the Illumina HiSeq System. The published analysis was carried out like this. Across the 600 to 700 repertoires, a later analysis counted tens of millions of unique TCR beta chains, roughly 11 million of which were shared by at least two donors. Raw reads were error-corrected and collapsed into unique sequences with a nearest-neighbor algorithm that merged closely related sequences to remove PCR and sequencing errors. To assign V, D and J gene segments, CDR3 sequences were aligned to IMGT reference sequences. For a sequence to be retained, at least a six-nucleotide match to both a V gene segment and a J gene segment was required. Rearrangements were called productive when the CDR3 lacked stop codons and stayed in frame with V and J; all others were non-productive. Following IMGT convention, CDR3 was defined as the stretch from the second conserved V-encoded cysteine to the conserved J-encoded phenylalanine. The earlier analysis of about 590 of the donors excluded sequences that lacked an unambiguous match to a single V gene segment. An earlier analysis of some 500 of the donors classified V segments as functional when productive rearrangements were above 56.7% and as segregating when the standard deviation between donors was above 5%. A statistical classification framework was built for diagnosing cytomegalovirus status from the catalog of TCR beta chain sequences. V and J gene assignment, in a later analysis, came from comparing TCR nucleotide sequences with IMGT/GENE-DB human TR gene sequences. The TCRdist pipeline was used in a later analysis to assign CDR3 sequences and most-parsimonious VDJ recombination scenarios. In a later analysis, each TCR beta chain was defined by its CDR3 amino acid sequence together with its V-gene family, and reads lacking a unique V-gene family were excluded. In a later analysis, 450 to 600 highly shared, low-generation-probability nucleotide sequences were removed to address suspected cross-contamination and a sequencing artifact. A later analysis calculated a clonal expansion index for each public chain from normalized within-repertoire ranks of inferred template counts. A later analysis computed generation probabilities with a VDJ recombination model fitted to out-of-frame rearrangements, and checked the results against IGoR. Hypergeometric tests were used in a later analysis to score TCR-TCR, TCR-HLA and TCR-CMV co-occurrence, with a repertoire-size bias correction applied to the TCR pairs. A later analysis estimated false discovery rates by permuting HLA or CMV assignments 20 times. In a later analysis, co-occurring TCRs were grouped using DBSCAN, and TCRdist sequence similarity was added for clustering within HLA-allele-positive subsets. Repertoires with fewer than 30,000 or more than 120,000 public chains were left out of co-occurrence clustering, as were about 5 repertoires with anomalous nucleotide sharing. TCRdb's version of the immuneACCESS table is confined to in-frame rearrangements and falls short of the full clone set. An unresolved V gene accounts for under half of the shortfall where checked; the remainder is of unknown origin. For V, J and clone size, that table is used; D and trimming come from the DNA. Within this sample are approximately 220,000 clones, with over 80% of them counted one time only. The ten biggest clones cover 0.71% of the sample.

The chain couples TRBV11-2 to TRBJ2-5; TRBD2 lines up with 13 middle nucleotides. Sequencing used PBMCs. The clonotype comes from a boy aged 2 to 10 in good health and CMV-seronegative. Read as DNA, the sequence is TGTGCCAGCAGCCCCGGACTAGCGGGAGTCCAAGAGACCCAGTACTTC. Its protein is CASSPGLAGVQETQYF.